This TCR beta chain was identified during a study of blood T cell repertoires in COVID-19. Overall study context: The analysed material was cDNA or gDNA that came from T cells, B-cell-depleted T cells, or PBMCs.

CDR1 is LGHNA, CDR2 YSLEER, per germline. The CDR3 is made up of 14 amino acids. V lost 0 bases and J 1 base, leaving 6 bases between the germline ends. Data came from immunoSEQ multiplex PCR; TCRdb stores just in-frame clones and leaves some out. The data hold 140,000 to 150,000 clones, with about 89% observed a single time. This clone occurred a few times. The sequenced sample consisted of peripheral blood. The sequence derives from a man aged 50 to 60 who had recovered from COVID-19. The genes are TRBV4-3 and TRBJ1-1; tentatively, D is TRBD1 (5 bases). Written as DNA, the CDR3 is TGCGCCAGCAGCCAAGACAGGGAGAACACTGAAGCTTTCTTT. This gives the protein CASSQDRENTEAFF.